A selection of T cell receptor beta chains follows, all from one sample in a study of blood T cells in healthy people across ages. In TCRdb, the 5' RACE reads were re-called with MiXCR into one record per CDR3 protein. This sample carries approximately 960,000 distinct CDR3 sequences, 29% of them seen once, and the ten largest clones take roughly 10%. These data also formed part of another study, on T cells of mothers and their children.

Sample: blood. These receptors all come from a middle-aged woman in good health. CDR3s include the opening cysteine and the closing phenylalanine or tryptophan. D genes are given only for firm matches. Expanded clones get a size class; other rows say once, few or many, or leave the size out.

J: TRBJ1-5
size: few
V: TRBV11-2
D: NA
DNA: TGTGCCAGCAGCACGCAGGATAGCAATCAGCCCCAGCATTTT
CDR3: CASSTQDSNQPQHF

J: TRBJ1-5
size: NA
V: TRBV2
D: NA
DNA: TGTGCCAGCAGTGACTCTGGGGCCCGGTTGCAGCCCCAGCATTTT
CDR3: CASSDSGARLQPQHF

J: TRBJ2-5
size: many
V: TRBV7-2
D: NA
DNA: TGTGCCAGCAGCTTACGTGACGGGGGCACCCAAGAGACCCAGTACTTC
CDR3: CASSLRDGGTQETQYF

J: TRBJ2-2
size: NA
V: TRBV11-2
D: NA
DNA: TGTGCCAGCAGCTCGGCCCTACAGGGCGCCGGGGAGCTGTTTTTT
CDR3: CASSSALQGAGELFF

J: TRBJ2-7
size: many
V: TRBV28
D: NA
DNA: TGTGCCAGCAGTCCGGTGGGGGCCTCCTACGAGCAGTACTTC
CDR3: CASSPVGASYEQYF

J: TRBJ2-7
size: few
V: TRBV9
D: NA
DNA: TGTGCCAGCAGCAAGAGAGGGGATTGGGTTGGCGAGCAGTACTTC
CDR3: CASSKRGDWVGEQYF

J: TRBJ1-1
size: NA
V: TRBV28
D: TRBD1
DNA: TGTGCCAGCAGAGCGATCGGGACAGGCCCGGGGACTGAAGCTTTCTTT
CDR3: CASRAIGTGPGTEAFF

J: TRBJ1-4
size: few
V: TRBV5-1
D: NA
DNA: TGCGCCAGCAAACAGGATAATAATGAAAAACTGTTTTTT
CDR3: CASKQDNNEKLFF

J: TRBJ2-7
size: few
V: TRBV5-1
D: NA
DNA: TGCGCCAGCAGCTTGGGTGGTACCGCAGGGCTTGTTTTTTGGGGCCTCTACGAGCAGTACTTC
CDR3: CASSLGGTAGLVFWGLYEQYF

J: TRBJ2-5
size: NA
V: TRBV5-1
D: NA
DNA: TGCGCCAGCAGCACGAACAGGAAGCTGGAGACCCAGTACTTC
CDR3: CASSTNRKLETQYF

J: TRBJ2-2
size: NA
V: TRBV6-5
D: TRBD2
DNA: TGTGCCAGCAGTTACTGGTCGGGGCGGGGGGACACCGAGGAGCTGTTTTTT
CDR3: CASSYWSGRGDTEELFF

J: TRBJ1-1
size: few
V: TRBV28
D: NA
DNA: TGTGCCAGCAGTTTTGGGGGGGCAAACACTGAAGCTTTCTTT
CDR3: CASSFGGANTEAFF

J: TRBJ1-2
size: NA
V: TRBV30
D: TRBD1
DNA: TGTGCCTGGGGCAGGGGGACTAACGATGGCTACACCTTC
CDR3: CAWGRGTNDGYTF

J: TRBJ2-7
size: many
V: TRBV29-1
D: NA
DNA: TGCAGCGTTGAGAAGGGGATGGGCGCCTACGAGCAGTACTTC
CDR3: CSVEKGMGAYEQYF

J: TRBJ2-3
size: few
V: TRBV28
D: NA
DNA: TGTGCCATCGCGTCCTTGGACTACAGCACAGATACGCAGTATTTT
CDR3: CAIASLDYSTDTQYF

J: TRBJ2-5
size: many
V: TRBV29-1
D: NA
DNA: TGCAGCCCTCTTGTGGGGGAGTGGGAGACCCAGTACTTC
CDR3: CSPLVGEWETQYF

J: TRBJ1-1
size: few
V: TRBV12-3/TRBV12-4
D: NA
DNA: TGTGCCAGCAGTTCTCGGGCCTCAGGGAACCCTGAAGCTTTCTTT
CDR3: CASSSRASGNPEAFF

J: TRBJ2-7
size: NA
V: TRBV7-8
D: NA
DNA: TGTGCCAGCAGCTTAGGAATCGGGGTGGTTGGGGAGCAGTACTTC
CDR3: CASSLGIGVVGEQYF

J: TRBJ1-4
size: many
V: TRBV15
D: NA
DNA: TGTGCCACCAGCAGAGGGGGCAGGGTGCAGGAAAAACTGTTTTTT
CDR3: CATSRGGRVQEKLFF

J: TRBJ2-3
size: few
V: TRBV2
D: NA
DNA: TGTGCCAGCAGTCCCGGGACGACTAGCACAGATACGCAGTATTTT
CDR3: CASSPGTTSTDTQYF

J: TRBJ2-7
size: NA
V: TRBV20-1
D: TRBD1
DNA: TGCAGTGCTATAGACAGGGCAAGCTCCTACGAGCAGTACTTC
CDR3: CSAIDRASSYEQYF

J: TRBJ2-1
size: NA
V: TRBV28
D: NA
DNA: TGTGCCAGCAGACCGGGGAAGTCCTACAATGAGCAGTTCTTC
CDR3: CASRPGKSYNEQFF

J: TRBJ2-6
size: few
V: TRBV6-2/TRBV6-3
D: TRBD1
DNA: TGTGCCAGCAGTACCGGGACAGCCCCTTGGGCCAACGTCCTGACTTTC
CDR3: CASSTGTAPWANVLTF

J: TRBJ2-2
size: NA
V: TRBV7-6
D: TRBD1
DNA: TGTGCTAGCAGCCAACGTACCGGGACAGGGAACACCGGGGAGCTGTTTTTT
CDR3: CASSQRTGTGNTGELFF

J: TRBJ2-1
size: NA
V: TRBV2
D: NA
DNA: TGTGCCAGCAGTCCGAGACAGAAATCCTACAATGAGCAGTTCTTC
CDR3: CASSPRQKSYNEQFF

J: TRBJ2-7
size: many
V: TRBV6-5
D: TRBD2
DNA: TGTGCCAGCAGTTGGGCTAGCGGGGGCTACGAGCAGTACTTC
CDR3: CASSWASGGYEQYF

J: TRBJ2-7
size: many
V: TRBV5-5
D: NA
DNA: TGTGCCAGCAGCTTGGAAGGGGTAGGCGAGCAGTACTTC
CDR3: CASSLEGVGEQYF

J: TRBJ2-1
size: many
V: TRBV9
D: TRBD2
DNA: TGTGCCAGCAGCGTAGCGGGGGGACGCAATGAGCAGTTCTTC
CDR3: CASSVAGGRNEQFF

J: TRBJ2-5
size: many
V: TRBV7-2
D: TRBD2
DNA: TGTGCCAGCAGCCGAGGGGGACTAGCTATACAAGAGACCCAGTACTTC
CDR3: CASSRGGLAIQETQYF

J: TRBJ2-1
size: few
V: TRBV7-8
D: NA
DNA: TGTGCCAGCAGCACAGTGGGGGGGCCTTACAATGAGCAGTTCTTC
CDR3: CASSTVGGPYNEQFF

J: TRBJ2-1
size: NA
V: TRBV20-1
D: NA
DNA: TGCAGTGCTAGGCTACTGGGTGGTGAGCAGTTCTTC
CDR3: CSARLLGGEQFF

J: TRBJ2-1
size: NA
V: TRBV7-6
D: TRBD2
DNA: TGTGCCAGCAGCTCCGGACTAGCGAGGCATGAGCAGTTCTTC
CDR3: CASSSGLARHEQFF

J: TRBJ2-1
size: many
V: TRBV10-3
D: NA
DNA: TGTGCCACCGGTCAGCAGGATCCCAATGAGCAGTTCTTC
CDR3: CATGQQDPNEQFF

J: TRBJ2-3
size: NA
V: TRBV5-1
D: NA
DNA: TGCGCCAGCAGCTTGGCCTCGCCGACAGATACGCAGTATTTT
CDR3: CASSLASPTDTQYF

J: TRBJ2-7
size: NA
V: TRBV20-1
D: NA
DNA: TGCAGTGCTAGAGATCTTAGGGCGGAACCCGGCTCCTACGAGCAGTACTTC
CDR3: CSARDLRAEPGSYEQYF

J: TRBJ2-7
size: many
V: TRBV7-9
D: NA
DNA: TGTGCCAGCAGCTTAGCGGCAGGTCGACACGAGCAGTACTTC
CDR3: CASSLAAGRHEQYF

J: TRBJ2-7
size: many
V: TRBV4-1
D: NA
DNA: TGCGCCAGCAGCCAAGAGAGCAGCCCCTACGAGCAGTACTTC
CDR3: CASSQESSPYEQYF

J: TRBJ1-5
size: NA
V: TRBV12-3/TRBV12-4
D: TRBD1
DNA: TGTGCCAGCAGTAACCAGGGGGCGAGCAATCAGCCCCAGCATTTT
CDR3: CASSNQGASNQPQHF

J: TRBJ2-5
size: few
V: TRBV7-9
D: NA
DNA: TGTGCCAGCAGCTTAGGAGGGTTAGACGAAGAGACCCAGTACTTC
CDR3: CASSLGGLDEETQYF

J: TRBJ1-4
size: few
V: TRBV4-2
D: NA
DNA: TGTGCCAGCAGCCCAAGCGGTTGGGCTAATGAAAAACTGTTTTTT
CDR3: CASSPSGWANEKLFF

J: TRBJ2-3
size: NA
V: TRBV15
D: NA
DNA: TGTGCCACCAGCAGAGATCACGGGATTTCGTATTTT
CDR3: CATSRDHGISYF

J: TRBJ2-3
size: few
V: TRBV3-1
D: NA
DNA: TGTGCCAGCAGCTCAAAGACGGGAAACACAGATACGCAGTATTTT
CDR3: CASSSKTGNTDTQYF

J: TRBJ2-7
size: once
V: TRBV5-1
D: NA
DNA: TGCGCCAGCAGCGAGGAGACCTACGAGCAGTACTTC
CDR3: CASSEETYEQYF

J: TRBJ1-6
size: few
V: TRBV4-1
D: NA
DNA: TGCGCCAGCAGCCACCCGGTGGGAGAACTTAATTCACCCCTCCACTTT
CDR3: CASSHPVGELNSPLHF

J: TRBJ2-1
size: few
V: TRBV25-1
D: NA
DNA: TGTGCCAGCAGTGATTTGCAGGGTTTGAGAAATGAGCAGTTCTTC
CDR3: CASSDLQGLRNEQFF

J: TRBJ2-1
size: few
V: TRBV19
D: NA
DNA: TGTGCCAGTAGTATTACCATTTGGAATGAGCAGTTCTTC
CDR3: CASSITIWNEQFF

J: TRBJ2-6
size: NA
V: TRBV7-9
D: NA
DNA: TGTGCCAGCAGCCTGGCCCAGGGTAGCGGGGCCAACGTCCTGACTTTC
CDR3: CASSLAQGSGANVLTF

J: TRBJ2-7
size: NA
V: TRBV29-1
D: TRBD1
DNA: TGCAGCGGGACAGGGAACTACGAGCAGTACTTC
CDR3: CSGTGNYEQYF

J: TRBJ2-4
size: few
V: TRBV11-3
D: NA
DNA: TGTGCCAGCAGCTTAGGTGGGGTCCAAAACATTCAGTACTTC
CDR3: CASSLGGVQNIQYF

J: TRBJ2-7
size: NA
V: TRBV6-2/TRBV6-3
D: NA
DNA: TGTGCCAGCAGTTACGGGGTAGGAGGCAGGGCCCAGTACTTC
CDR3: CASSYGVGGRAQYF

J: TRBJ1-2
size: many
V: TRBV4-3
D: NA
DNA: TGCGCCAGCAGCCAAGATATAGCAAACTATGGCTACACCTTC
CDR3: CASSQDIANYGYTF

J: TRBJ2-5
size: many
V: TRBV19
D: TRBD1
DNA: TGTGCCAGTAGTATAGGGGGACAGGGGGCAGAGACCCAGTACTTC
CDR3: CASSIGGQGAETQYF

J: TRBJ2-7
size: NA
V: TRBV18
D: TRBD1
DNA: TGTGCCAGCTCACCCGCGACAGGGGAAATTTACGAGCAGTACTTC
CDR3: CASSPATGEIYEQYF

J: TRBJ2-7
size: NA
V: TRBV20-1
D: NA
DNA: TGCAGTGCTTTTTTCCCGGGGGTAAACTACAATGAGCAGTACTTC
CDR3: CSAFFPGVNYNEQYF

J: TRBJ2-5
size: NA
V: TRBV7-3
D: TRBD1
DNA: TGTGCCAGCAGCACTACAGGGGAGAGGGGCCAAGAGACCCAGTACTTC
CDR3: CASSTTGERGQETQYF